This T cell receptor beta chain comes out of a study of blood T cells in healthy people across ages. Alongside a J-beta primer mix, a sample-barcoded 5' primer served in a second PCR lasting about 7 to 12 cycles. TCRdb called the 5' RACE reads again in MiXCR, with one record for every CDR3 protein. The sample gives roughly 680,000 distinct CDR3 sequences, roughly half of which show up once; roughly 12% is in the top ten. The sample, 7.5 to 10 milliliters of peripheral blood, was drawn from each donor. Whenever a sample was processed, at least 6 million PBMCs were isolated. Extraction yielded at least 5 micrograms of total RNA per sample. With regard to this clonotype: This may stem from a read error, because a much larger clone lies one nucleotide away.

The CDR3 contains 14 residues. Trimming left V 5 bases short and J 8 bases short, with 16 bases between. This clonotype was sampled from a woman older than 75 in good health. This sequence joins TRBV12-3 or TRBV12-4 and TRBJ2-1, with D possibly matching TRBD2 (7 bases). Sequencing was performed on blood. This chain's CDR3 is CASSVRAGAYEQFF. The CDR3 coding sequence is TGTGCCAGCAGTGTTAGGGCGGGGGCTTATGAGCAGTTCTTC.